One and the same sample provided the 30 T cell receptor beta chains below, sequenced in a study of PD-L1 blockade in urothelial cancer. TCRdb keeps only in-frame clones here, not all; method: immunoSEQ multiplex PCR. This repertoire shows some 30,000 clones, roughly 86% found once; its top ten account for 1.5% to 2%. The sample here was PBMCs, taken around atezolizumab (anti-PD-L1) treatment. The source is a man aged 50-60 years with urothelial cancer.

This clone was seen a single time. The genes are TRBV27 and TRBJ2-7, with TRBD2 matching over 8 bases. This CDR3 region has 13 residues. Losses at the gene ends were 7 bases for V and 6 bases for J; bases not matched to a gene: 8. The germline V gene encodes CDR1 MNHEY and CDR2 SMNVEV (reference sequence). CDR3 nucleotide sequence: TGTGCCAGCAAATCCCCGGGACTAGGCGAGCAGTACTTC. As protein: CASKSPGLGEQYF.

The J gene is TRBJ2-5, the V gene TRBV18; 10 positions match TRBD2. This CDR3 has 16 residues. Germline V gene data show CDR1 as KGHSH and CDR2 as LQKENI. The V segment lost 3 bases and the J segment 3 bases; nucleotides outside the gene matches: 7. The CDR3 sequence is CASSPRGTSEKETQYF. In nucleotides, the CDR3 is TGTGCCAGCTCACCCAGAGGGACTAGCGAAAAAGAGACCCAGTACTTC.

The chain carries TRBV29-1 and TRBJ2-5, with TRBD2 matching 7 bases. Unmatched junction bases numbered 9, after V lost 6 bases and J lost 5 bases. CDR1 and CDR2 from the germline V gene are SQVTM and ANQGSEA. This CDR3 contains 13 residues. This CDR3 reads CSVVRGETETQYF. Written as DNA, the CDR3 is TGCAGCGTCGTTCGGGGGGAGACGGAGACCCAGTACTTC.

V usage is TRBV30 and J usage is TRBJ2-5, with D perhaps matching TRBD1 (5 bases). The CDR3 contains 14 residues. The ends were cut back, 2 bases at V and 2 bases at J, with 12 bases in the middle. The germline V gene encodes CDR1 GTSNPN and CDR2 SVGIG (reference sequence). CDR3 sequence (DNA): TGTGCCTGGAGTAGGGGAAGGGGACAAGAGACCCAGTACTTC. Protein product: CAWSRGRGQETQYF. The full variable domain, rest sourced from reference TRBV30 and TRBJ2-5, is SQTIHQWPATLVQPVGSPLSLECTVEGTSNPNLYWYRQAAGRGLQLLFYSVGIGQISSEVPQNLSASRPQDRQFILSSKKLLLSDSGFYLCAWSRGRGQETQYFGPGTRLLVL.

CDR3 DNA sequence: TGCGCCAGCAGCTTGGTAGGGCTAGCGGGAGTAAGGAACACCGGGGAGCTGTTTTTT. It translates to CASSLVGLAGVRNTGELFF. V gene TRBV5-1 combines with J gene TRBJ2-2, with 10 bases that match TRBD2. The CDR3 consists of 19 residues. V shed 0 bases and J 1 base; nucleotides not matched to a gene: 9. Germline loops: CDR1 SGHRS, CDR2 YFSETQ.

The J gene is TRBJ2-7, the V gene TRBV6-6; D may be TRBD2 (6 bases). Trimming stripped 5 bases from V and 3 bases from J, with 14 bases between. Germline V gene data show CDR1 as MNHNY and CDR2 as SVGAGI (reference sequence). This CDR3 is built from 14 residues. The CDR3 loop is CASSPLGGGYEQYF. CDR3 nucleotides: TGTGCCAGCAGTCCACTGGGGGGAGGCTACGAGCAGTACTTC.

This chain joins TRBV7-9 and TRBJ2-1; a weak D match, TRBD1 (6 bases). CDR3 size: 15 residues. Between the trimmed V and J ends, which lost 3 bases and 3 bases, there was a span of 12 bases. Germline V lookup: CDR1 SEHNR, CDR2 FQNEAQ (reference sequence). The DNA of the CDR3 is TGTGCCAGCAGCTTTGCCCAGGGGAGCTACAATGAGCAGTTCTTC. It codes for CASSFAQGSYNEQFF.

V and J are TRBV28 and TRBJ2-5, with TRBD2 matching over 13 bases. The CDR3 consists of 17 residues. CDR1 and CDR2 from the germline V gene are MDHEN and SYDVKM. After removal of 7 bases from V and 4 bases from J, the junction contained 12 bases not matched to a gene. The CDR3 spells CASNPGTSGNGRETQYF. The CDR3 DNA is TGTGCCAGCAACCCCGGGACTAGCGGGAACGGTAGAGAGACCCAGTACTTC.

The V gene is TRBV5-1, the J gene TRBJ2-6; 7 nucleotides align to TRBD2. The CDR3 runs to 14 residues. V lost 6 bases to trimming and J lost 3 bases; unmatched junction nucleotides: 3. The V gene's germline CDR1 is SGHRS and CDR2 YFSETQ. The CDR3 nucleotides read TGCGCCAGCACGGGAGGCGGTGGGGCCAACGTCCTGACTTTC. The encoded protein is CASTGGGGANVLTF. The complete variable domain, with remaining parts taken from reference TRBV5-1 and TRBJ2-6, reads KAGVTQTPRYLIKTRGQQVTLSCSPISGHRSVSWYQQTPGQGLQFLFEYFSETQRNKGNFPGRFSGRQFSNSRSEMNVSTLELGDSALYLCASTGGGGANVLTFGAGSRLTVL.

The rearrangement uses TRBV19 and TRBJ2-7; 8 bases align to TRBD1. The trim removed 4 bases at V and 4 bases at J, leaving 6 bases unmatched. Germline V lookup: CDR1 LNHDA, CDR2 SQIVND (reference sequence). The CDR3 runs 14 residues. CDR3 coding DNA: TGTGCCAGTAGTACGGGACAGGCCAGGTACGAGCAGTACTTC. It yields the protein CASSTGQARYEQYF.

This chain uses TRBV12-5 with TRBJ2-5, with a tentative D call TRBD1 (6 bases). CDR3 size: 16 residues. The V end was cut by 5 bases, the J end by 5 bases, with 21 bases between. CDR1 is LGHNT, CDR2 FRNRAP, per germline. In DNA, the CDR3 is TGTGCTAGTGGTCCCGCGTTACAGGGTTCGGGGGAGACCCAGTACTTC. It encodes CASGPALQGSGETQYF.

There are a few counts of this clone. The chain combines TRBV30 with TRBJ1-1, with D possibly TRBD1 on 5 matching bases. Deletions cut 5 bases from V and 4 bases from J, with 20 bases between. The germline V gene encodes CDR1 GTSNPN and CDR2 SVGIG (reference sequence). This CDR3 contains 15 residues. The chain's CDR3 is CAWAKGGFGGTEAFF. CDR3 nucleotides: TGTGCCTGGGCCAAGGGCGGGTTCGGGGGCACTGAAGCTTTCTTT.

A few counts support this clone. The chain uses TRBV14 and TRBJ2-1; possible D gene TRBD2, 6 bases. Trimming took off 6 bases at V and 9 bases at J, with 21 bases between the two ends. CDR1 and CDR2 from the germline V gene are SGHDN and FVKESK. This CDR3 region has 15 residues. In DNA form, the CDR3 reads TGTGCCAGCAGTTACCAGCCCGGGAGCCCGGGTGAGCAGTTCTTC. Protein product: CASSYQPGSPGEQFF.

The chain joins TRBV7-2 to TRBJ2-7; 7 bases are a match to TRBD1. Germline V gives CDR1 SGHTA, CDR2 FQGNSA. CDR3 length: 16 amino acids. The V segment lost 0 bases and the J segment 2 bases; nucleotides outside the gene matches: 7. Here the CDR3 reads CASSLARGGATYEQYF. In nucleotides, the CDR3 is TGTGCCAGCAGCTTAGCGAGAGGGGGCGCAACCTACGAGCAGTACTTC.

As DNA, the CDR3 is TGCAGCGTTTCGGGACTAGCGGTATCCTACGAGCAGTACTTC. Encoded protein: CSVSGLAVSYEQYF. This chain uses TRBV29-1 with TRBJ2-7, with 11 bases lining up with TRBD2. There are 14 residues in the CDR3. Germline CDR1 is SQVTM and CDR2 is ANQGSEA. After removal of 5 bases from V and 1 base from J, the junction contained 4 bases not matched to a gene.

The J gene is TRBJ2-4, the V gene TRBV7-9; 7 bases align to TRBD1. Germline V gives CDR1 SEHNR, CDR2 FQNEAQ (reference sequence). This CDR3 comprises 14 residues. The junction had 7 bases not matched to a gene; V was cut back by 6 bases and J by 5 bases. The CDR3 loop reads CASRAKGAQNIQYF. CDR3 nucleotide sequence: TGTGCCAGCAGGGCAAAGGGGGCGCAAAACATTCAGTACTTC.

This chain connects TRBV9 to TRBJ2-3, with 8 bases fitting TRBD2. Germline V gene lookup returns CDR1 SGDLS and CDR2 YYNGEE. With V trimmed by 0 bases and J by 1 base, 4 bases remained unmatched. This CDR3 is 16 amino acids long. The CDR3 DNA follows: TGTGCCAGCAGCGTAGGCCAAGCGGGAGGCACAGATACGCAGTATTTT. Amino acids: CASSVGQAGGTDTQYF.

DNA for the CDR3: TGTGCCAGCAGTGAATCGGGGACAGCTGGAAACACCATATATTTT. The encoded protein is CASSESGTAGNTIYF. The chain carries TRBV25-1 and TRBJ1-3; 7 nucleotides match TRBD1. Unmatched junction bases numbered 2, after V lost 1 base and J lost 2 bases. The CDR3 sequence is 15 residues long. CDR1 is MGHDK and CDR2 is SYGVNS in the germline V gene.

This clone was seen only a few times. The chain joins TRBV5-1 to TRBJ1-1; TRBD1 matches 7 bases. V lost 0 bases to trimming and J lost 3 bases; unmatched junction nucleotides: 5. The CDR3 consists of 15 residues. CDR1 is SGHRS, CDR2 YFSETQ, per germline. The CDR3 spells CASSLGQGVDTEAFF. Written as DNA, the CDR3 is TGCGCCAGCAGCTTGGGGCAGGGGGTGGACACTGAAGCTTTCTTT. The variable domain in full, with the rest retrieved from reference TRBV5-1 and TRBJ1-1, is KAGVTQTPRYLIKTRGQQVTLSCSPISGHRSVSWYQQTPGQGLQFLFEYFSETQRNKGNFPGRFSGRQFSNSRSEMNVSTLELGDSALYLCASSLGQGVDTEAFFGQGTRLTVV.

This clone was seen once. Written as DNA, the CDR3 is TGTGCCTGGAGTGACAGGGGTCAAAGCCAGTACTTC. Translating gives CAWSDRGQSQYF. The chain uses TRBV30 and TRBJ2-7, with 7 bases that match TRBD1. Per the germline V gene, CDR1 is GTSNPN and CDR2 is SVGIG (reference sequence). V was pared by 1 base and J by 10 bases, with 7 bases of the junction left unmatched. The CDR3 is 12 amino acids.

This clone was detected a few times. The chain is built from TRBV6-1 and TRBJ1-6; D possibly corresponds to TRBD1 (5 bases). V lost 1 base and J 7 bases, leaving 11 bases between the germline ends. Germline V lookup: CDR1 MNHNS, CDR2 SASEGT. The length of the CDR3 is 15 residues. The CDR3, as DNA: TGTGCCAGCAGTGAAGTGCGGACACAGAATTCACCCCTCCACTTT. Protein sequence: CASSEVRTQNSPLHF.

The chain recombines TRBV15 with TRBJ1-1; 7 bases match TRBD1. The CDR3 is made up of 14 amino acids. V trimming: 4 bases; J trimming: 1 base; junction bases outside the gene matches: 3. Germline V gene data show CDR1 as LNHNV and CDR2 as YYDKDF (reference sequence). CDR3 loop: CATSTWTGNTEAFF. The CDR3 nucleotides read TGTGCCACCAGCACTTGGACAGGGAACACTGAAGCTTTCTTT.

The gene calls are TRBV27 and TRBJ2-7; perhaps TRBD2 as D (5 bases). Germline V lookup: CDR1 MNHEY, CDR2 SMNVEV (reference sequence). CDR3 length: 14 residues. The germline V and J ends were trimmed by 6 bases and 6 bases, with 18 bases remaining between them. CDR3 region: CASRTLVVGSEQYF. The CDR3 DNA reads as TGTGCCAGCAGGACACTAGTGGTCGGATCCGAGCAGTACTTC.

The CDR3 loop is CASSLVRAGGHVGEAFF. DNA of the CDR3: TGTGCCAGCAGCTTAGTTAGGGCAGGGGGCCATGTTGGGGAAGCTTTCTTT. The chain carries TRBV7-6 and TRBJ1-1; 8 bases fit TRBD1. Germline V gene sequence: CDR1 SGHVS, CDR2 FNYEAQ. The CDR3 spans 17 residues. Germline trimming cut 1 base from V and 8 bases from J; bases unmatched to any gene: 15.

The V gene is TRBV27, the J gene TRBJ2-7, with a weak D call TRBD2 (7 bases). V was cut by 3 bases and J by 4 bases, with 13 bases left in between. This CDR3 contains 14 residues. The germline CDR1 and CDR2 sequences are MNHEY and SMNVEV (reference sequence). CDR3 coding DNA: TGTGCCAGCAGTTTGACGGGGGGCCGTTACGAGCAGTACTTC. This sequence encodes CASSLTGGRYEQYF.

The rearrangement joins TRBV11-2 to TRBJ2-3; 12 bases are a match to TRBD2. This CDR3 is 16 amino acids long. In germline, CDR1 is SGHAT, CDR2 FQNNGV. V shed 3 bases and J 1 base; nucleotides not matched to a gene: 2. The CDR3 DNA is TGTGCCAGCAGCTTCGCTAGCGGGAGGGGCACAGATACGCAGTATTTT. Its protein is CASSFASGRGTDTQYF.

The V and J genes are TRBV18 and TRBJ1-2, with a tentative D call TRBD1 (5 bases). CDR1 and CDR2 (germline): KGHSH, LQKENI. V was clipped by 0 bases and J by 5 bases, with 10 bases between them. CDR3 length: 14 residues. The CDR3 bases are TGTGCCAGCTCACCACCGACAGAGAGTTATGGCTACACCTTC. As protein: CASSPPTESYGYTF.

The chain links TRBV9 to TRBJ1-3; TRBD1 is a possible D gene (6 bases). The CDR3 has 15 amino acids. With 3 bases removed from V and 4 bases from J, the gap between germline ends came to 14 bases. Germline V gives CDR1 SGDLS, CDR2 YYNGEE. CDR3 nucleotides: TGTGCCAGCAGCGGTCCCGACAGGTCGGGAAACACCATATATTTT. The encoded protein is CASSGPDRSGNTIYF. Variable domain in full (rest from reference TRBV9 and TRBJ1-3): DSGVTQTPKHLITATGQRVTLRCSPRSGDLSVYWYQQSLDQGLQFLIQYYNGEERAKGNILERFSAQQFPDLHSELNLSSLELGDSALYFCASSGPDRSGNTIYFGEGSWLTVV.

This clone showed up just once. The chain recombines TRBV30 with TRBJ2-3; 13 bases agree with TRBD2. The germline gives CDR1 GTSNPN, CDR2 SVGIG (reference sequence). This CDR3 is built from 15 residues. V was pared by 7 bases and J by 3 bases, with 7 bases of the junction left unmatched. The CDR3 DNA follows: TGTGCCTTGGAGACTAGCGGGGGGCGTACAGATACGCAGTATTTT. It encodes CALETSGGRTDTQYF.

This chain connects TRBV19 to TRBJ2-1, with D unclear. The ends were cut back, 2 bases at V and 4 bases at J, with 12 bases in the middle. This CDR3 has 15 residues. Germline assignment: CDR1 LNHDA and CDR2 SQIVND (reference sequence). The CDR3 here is CASSISQSRYNEQFF. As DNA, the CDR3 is TGTGCCAGTAGTATATCACAGTCCAGGTACAATGAGCAGTTCTTC.